Listed below are T cell receptor beta chains from one sample, sequenced in a study of Graves' ophthalmopathy and Graves' hyperthyroidism. TCRdb re-called the multiplex PCR reads through MiXCR, storing one row per CDR3 protein. There are 580,000 or so distinct CDR3 sequences in the sample; 39% occur only once, and 3.5% to 4.5% lies in the top ten. The sequencing input was peripheral blood or thyroid tissue (not recorded which). The receptors were sampled from an adult man with Graves' hyperthyroidism. Both conserved end residues are part of each CDR3. D genes are given only for firm matches. Clone sizes are given selectively: once, few, many, or a class where the clone is expanded.

TGTGCCAGCAGCACCGAGGCGGCGGAGACCCAGTACTTC,CASSTEAAETQYF,TRBJ2-5,TRBV28,.,.
TGCAGCGTCGCTGACAGGGGCGCCTATGGCTACACCTTC,CSVADRGAYGYTF,TRBJ1-2,TRBV29-1,TRBD1,many
TGCAGTGCTAGAGATGCGTCCTACTACGAGCAGTACTTC,CSARDASYYEQYF,TRBJ2-7,TRBV20-1,.,many
TGCGCCAGCAGCGTACAGGGCAATGAGCAGTATTTT,CASSVQGNEQYF,TRBJ2-3,TRBV5-1,.,few
TGTGCCAGCAGCCCCGGGACTAGAAAGGATCAAGATACGCAGTATTTT,CASSPGTRKDQDTQYF,TRBJ2-3,TRBV7-9,TRBD2,.
TGTGCCAGCAGTGGTGCCGGGATCTCCCTCAATGAGCAGTACTTC,CASSGAGISLNEQYF,TRBJ2-7,TRBV2,.,.
TGTGCCAGTAGTGCCACAGGGGGAACCTATGGCTACACCTTC,CASSATGGTYGYTF,TRBJ1-2,TRBV19,TRBD1,many
TGTGCCAGCAGCGCAGAAACTAGCGGGACTTTTTTCCGGAGAGAGCTGTTTTTT,CASSAETSGTFFRRELFF,TRBJ2-2,TRBV9,TRBD2,.
TGTGCCATCAGCAACAGGGGGCGAGTTGGCACCGGGGAGCTGTTTTTT,CAISNRGRVGTGELFF,TRBJ2-2,TRBV10-3,TRBD1,.
TGCAGCGTTGAAGACACGGCAGGCCGCTACCTCCCTTTCTTT,CSVEDTAGRYLPFF,TRBJ1-1,TRBV29-1,.,many
TGCGCCAGCAGTGTTCTACCGGTCTATAATTCACCCCTCCACTTT,CASSVLPVYNSPLHF,TRBJ1-6,TRBV10-2,.,many